The entry below gives a single T cell receptor beta chain sequence along with its context. While infection was still active, Seattle patients were enrolled and then followed longitudinally. Using immunoSEQ multiplex PCR, the repertoire was profiled, and TCRdb retains in-frame clones only, with some absent. This table has some 130,000 clones, under 95% appearing once. These data are taken from a study of blood T cell repertoires in COVID-19. Study information: Samples representing acute and convalescent COVID-19 were sourced from the United States, Italy and Spain. T cells, B-cell-depleted T cells, or PBMCs provided the cDNA or gDNA that served as material.

V lost 5 bases to trimming and J lost 1 base; unmatched junction nucleotides: 9. Per the germline V gene, CDR1 is SGHTA and CDR2 is FQGTGA. The CDR3 loop spans 17 amino acids. Sequenced material: peripheral blood. V is TRBV7-3 and J is TRBJ2-1; 9 bases line up with TRBD2. The receptor's source is a man in his fifties or sixties with COVID-19, enrolled during active disease. The CDR3 protein is CASSRTAGGASYNEQFF. DNA for the CDR3: TGTGCCAGCAGCCGGACGGCGGGAGGGGCTTCCTACAATGAGCAGTTCTTC. Looking up the rest from reference TRBV7-3 and TRBJ2-1 gives the full variable domain: GAGVSQTPSNKVTEKGKYVELRCDPISGHTALYWYRQSLGQGPEFLIYFQGTGAADDSGLPNDRFFAVRPEGSVSTLKIQRTERGDSAVYLCASSRTAGGASYNEQFFGPGTRLTVL.